This is a list of T cell receptor beta chains from one sample in a study of blood T cell repertoires in COVID-19. Method: immunoSEQ multiplex PCR; TCRdb's copy keeps in-frame clones and lacks some. The data show 240,000 or so clones, roughly 90% seen once. The sequencing input was PBMCs or T cells enriched from blood (not recorded which). The receptors derive from a man between 35 and 55 years old who had recovered from COVID-19. CDR3s include the opening cysteine and the closing phenylalanine or tryptophan. The D gene is left open where the match is weak. Expanded clones get a size class; other rows say once, few or many, or leave the size out.

. TRBD1 TRBJ2-2 TRBV5-4 TGTGCCAGCAGCTTGGGAGGGGACAGCTACACCGGGGAGCTGTTTTTT CASSLGGDSYTGELFF
once TRBD1 TRBJ2-1 TRBV9 TGTGCCAGCAGTGAGTTCTGGGACAGGGACTACAATGAGCAGTTCTTC CASSEFWDRDYNEQFF
. TRBD1 TRBJ2-1 TRBV18 TGTGCCAGCTCACCAAGACAGGGGGCGGCCTACAATGAGCAGTTCTTC CASSPRQGAAYNEQFF
. TRBD1 TRBJ2-7 TRBV19 TGTGCCAGTAGTAGAGTCGGGACAGTCCTCTCCTACGAGCAGTACTTC CASSRVGTVLSYEQYF
. . TRBJ2-1 TRBV5-1 TGCGCCAGCAGCTTGGGGACTAACAATGAGCAGTTCTTC CASSLGTNNEQFF
. TRBD2 TRBJ2-1 TRBV7-3 TGTGCCAGCAGCCCCCGGACTAGCGGGAGGTTGGGTGAGCAGTTCTTC CASSPRTSGRLGEQFF
. . TRBJ1-5 TRBV28 TGTGCCAGCAGACGGGACACAGTCAATCAGCCCCAGCATTTT CASRRDTVNQPQHF
. . TRBJ2-3 TRBV5-8 TGTGCCAGCAGTGTGGGGCCGGGTTCAACAGATACGCAGTATTTT CASSVGPGSTDTQYF
. . TRBJ2-7 TRBV18 TGTGCCAGCTCCCCTGATGAGCAGGGCCTTTCCTACGAGCAGTACTTC CASSPDEQGLSYEQYF
once TRBD1 TRBJ1-1 TRBV5-8 TGTGCCAGCACCGACAGGGGGCAAGGCACTGAAGCTTTCTTT CASTDRGQGTEAFF
. TRBD1 TRBJ1-2 TRBV19 TGTGCCAGTAGTATGTCCAGGGACAGGGGGCTTGCCTATGGCTACACCTTC CASSMSRDRGLAYGYTF